This is a list of T cell receptor beta chains from one sample in a study of spatial heterogeneity in lung cancer. One entry per CDR3 protein results from TCRdb running MiXCR on the 5' RACE reads. The sample lists approximately 3,800 distinct CDR3 sequences, nearly 3% occurring once. The sequencing here drew on normal lung tissue next to the tumor, taken at surgery. These receptor sequences come from a female donor with early-stage non-small cell lung cancer. CDR3s include the opening cysteine and the closing phenylalanine or tryptophan. Each record gives: CDR3 length, clone size, D gene, J gene, V gene, CDR3 protein, CDR3 DNA. The D gene is left open where the match is weak. A clone size is listed for some rows: how often the clone was seen (once, few, many), or a class if it is expanded.

len: 13; abundance: medium-sized; d_gene: NA; j_gene: TRBJ1-2; v_gene: TRBV30; CDR3aa: CASPGRGSNGYTF; CDR3nt: TGTGCATCCCCCGGCCGGGGAAGTAACGGCTACACCTTC
len: 15; abundance: medium-sized; d_gene: TRBD1; j_gene: TRBJ2-2; v_gene: TRBV7-2; CDR3aa: CASRTQGADGGELFF; CDR3nt: TGTGCCAGCAGGACACAGGGGGCGGACGGCGGGGAGCTGTTTTTT
len: 15; abundance: medium-sized; d_gene: NA; j_gene: TRBJ2-6; v_gene: TRBV12-3/TRBV12-4; CDR3aa: CASSLAASGANVLTF; CDR3nt: TGTGCCAGCAGTTTAGCTGCCTCTGGGGCCAACGTCCTGACTTTC
len: 12; abundance: many; d_gene: TRBD1; j_gene: TRBJ2-3; v_gene: TRBV2; CDR3aa: CASSGDSHTQYF; CDR3nt: TGTGCCAGCAGCGGGGACAGCCATACGCAGTATTTT
len: 15; abundance: many; d_gene: NA; j_gene: TRBJ2-1; v_gene: TRBV18; CDR3aa: CASSNPGGGVKEQFF; CDR3nt: TGTGCCAGCTCCAACCCAGGTGGCGGGGTCAAGGAGCAGTTCTTC
len: 15; abundance: many; d_gene: NA; j_gene: TRBJ2-5; v_gene: TRBV6-2/TRBV6-3; CDR3aa: CASSYVGGVEETQYF; CDR3nt: TGTGCCAGCAGTTACGTTGGGGGAGTTGAAGAGACCCAGTACTTC
len: 15; abundance: many; d_gene: NA; j_gene: TRBJ2-3; v_gene: TRBV4-2; CDR3aa: CASSQTTLSTDTQYF; CDR3nt: TGTGCCAGCAGCCAAACAACTCTAAGCACAGATACGCAGTATTTT
len: 15; abundance: many; d_gene: TRBD1; j_gene: TRBJ1-2; v_gene: TRBV3-1; CDR3aa: CASSQEGGQGYGYTF; CDR3nt: TGTGCCAGCAGCCAAGAAGGGGGACAGGGATATGGCTACACCTTC
len: 15; abundance: medium-sized; d_gene: NA; j_gene: TRBJ1-2; v_gene: TRBV4-3; CDR3aa: CASSQDADSNYGYTF; CDR3nt: TGCGCCAGCAGCCAAGATGCGGACAGTAACTATGGCTACACCTTC
len: 14; abundance: medium-sized; d_gene: NA; j_gene: TRBJ2-3; v_gene: TRBV3-1; CDR3aa: CASSPGHSTDTQYF; CDR3nt: TGTGCCAGCAGCCCGGGACATAGCACAGATACGCAGTATTTT
len: 17; abundance: medium-sized; d_gene: NA; j_gene: TRBJ1-5; v_gene: TRBV24-1; CDR3aa: CATSDGRPGLGNQPQHF; CDR3nt: TGTGCCACCAGTGATGGCCGTCCGGGGCTTGGGAATCAGCCCCAGCATTTT
len: 16; abundance: many; d_gene: NA; j_gene: TRBJ2-7; v_gene: TRBV28; CDR3aa: CASSSVSSGTHYEQYF; CDR3nt: TGTGCCAGCAGTTCTGTCTCGTCCGGGACGCACTACGAGCAGTACTTC
len: 14; abundance: NA; d_gene: NA; j_gene: TRBJ1-2; v_gene: TRBV7-4; CDR3aa: CASSLAGQLYGYTF; CDR3nt: TGTGCCAGCAGCTTAGCAGGACAGTTATATGGCTACACCTTC
len: 14; abundance: NA; d_gene: NA; j_gene: TRBJ1-5; v_gene: TRBV2; CDR3aa: CASSPANRDQPQHF; CDR3nt: TGTGCCAGCAGCCCGGCCAACAGGGATCAGCCCCAGCATTTT
len: 15; abundance: medium-sized; d_gene: NA; j_gene: TRBJ1-6; v_gene: TRBV5-1; CDR3aa: CASSLLGSGNSPLHF; CDR3nt: TGCGCCAGCAGCTTGTTGGGGAGTGGTAATTCACCCCTCCACTTT